Listed below are T cell receptor beta chains from one sample, sequenced in a study of siplizumab effects on memory and regulatory T cells. The method was immunoSEQ multiplex PCR; TCRdb's version includes in-frame clones alone and lacks a portion of them. This sample yields fewer than 30,000 clones, of which 65% to 90% are seen a single time; 24% belongs to the top ten. The sequenced sample consisted of memory CD4+ T cells sorted from blood. The receptors come from a human donor in good health. Both conserved end residues are trimmed from each CDR3.

J gene,V gene,CDR3 protein
TRBJ2-2,TRBV5-1,ASRGLAGGGGELF
TRBJ2-5,TRBV7-2,ASSFDRGRKETQY
TRBJ1-2,TRBV6-1,ASSVSTGFYGYT
TRBJ1-6,TRBV10-3,AIRGGVLSPLH
TRBJ1-5,TRBV27,ASSRTQQFHQPQH
TRBJ2-1,TRBV2,ASSEGLAGTLEF
TRBJ2-1,TRBV28,ASRHGQRERAEQF
TRBJ1-1,TRBV18,ASSPGLVRRTEAF
TRBJ1-2,TRBV19,ASSPRTSSYGYT
TRBJ2-7,TRBV7-2,ASSFTTSGYYEQY
TRBJ1-1,TRBV27,ASSRSIRGYTEAF
TRBJ2-5,TRBV27,ASPRREGETQY